What follows is one T cell receptor (beta chain) and its context. Its specificity is not known. These data are taken from a study of T-cell reconstitution after alpha-beta-depleted transplantation in children. The V gene lost 0 bases and the J gene lost 2 bases, with 7 bases spanning the gap. Germline values: CDR1 SGHTA, CDR2 FQGNSA. The CDR3 has 14 amino acids. The TCRbeta library was prepared with unique molecular identifiers. TCRdb itself ran the PCR reads through MiXCR, one entry per CDR3 protein. Counted here are 600,000 or so distinct CDR3 sequences, roughly 24% occurring once; the ten biggest clones make up roughly 14%. Study outcomes and limitations: Expanded graft clones numbering several hundred reportedly gave rise to alpha-beta T cells about two months after transplant. It was newly produced T cells that mostly accounted for T-cell counts and diversity one year after transplant. It was surviving recipient T cells and thymic progenitors that gave some patients high TCRbeta diversity at day 60.

Material: PBMCs, mostly from graft donor cells, obtained 360 days after TCRalphabeta/CD19-depleted stem cell transplant. This receptor was taken from a boy under two years old who had a stem cell transplant for acute myeloid leukemia, so the T cells may come from the graft donor. The chain carries TRBV7-2 and TRBJ2-5; D is ambiguous. The DNA of the CDR3 is TGTGCCAGCAGCTTAGCTTACAGTCAAGAGACCCAGTACTTC. This translates into CASSLAYSQETQYF.